These 29 T cell receptor beta chains share one sample of origin, sequenced in a study of regulatory T cells in long-lasting Graves disease. Investigators prepared the TCR beta libraries by applying iRepertoire HTBI primers and Arm-PCR of CDR3 regions. TCRdb reprocessed the multiplex PCR reads with MiXCR, giving one entry per CDR3 protein. Among around 510,000 distinct CDR3 sequences listed, 20% were seen once. As for time point: persistent/refractory GD, antithyroid drugs over 5 years with positive TRAb. Preparation of the TCR library used RNA extracted from PBMCs. This specimen was peripheral blood mononuclear cells (PBMCs), taken when the disease was refractory, from a patient treated with antithyroid drugs. The receptors originated from a female donor with Graves disease.

This clonotype has more than one count but fewer than ten. The DNA of the CDR3 is TGTGCCAGCAGTTACGACGCAGGGCCCGGGGAGCTGTTTTTT. This translates into CASSYDAGPGELFF. This sequence joins TRBV6-2 or TRBV6-3 and TRBJ2-2; a possible D gene is TRBD1 (5 bases). The CDR3 loop spans 14 amino acids. Germline V gene sequence: CDR1 MNHEY, CDR2 SVGEGT. V was pared by 2 bases and J by 6 bases, with 10 bases between.

CDR3 sequence reads: CASSADSTSGNTIYF. The CDR3, as DNA: TGTGCCAGCAGCGCCGACAGCACCTCTGGAAACACCATATATTTT. The V and J genes are TRBV9 and TRBJ1-3; D possibly corresponds to TRBD1 (5 bases). With 3 bases removed from V and 0 bases from J, the gap between germline ends came to 10 bases. CDR3 length: 15 amino acids. The germline V gene encodes CDR1 SGDLS and CDR2 YYNGEE.

This clonotype was seen many times. This sequence joins TRBV20-1 and TRBJ2-7; 10 bases line up with TRBD2. The germline CDR1 and CDR2 sequences are DFQATT and SNEGSKA (reference sequence). This CDR3 has 14 amino acids. The ends lost 0 bases at V and 3 bases at J; junction bases unmatched: 2. The CDR3 DNA is TGCAGTGCTAGAGACCCTAGCGGGAGCTACGAGCAGTACTTC. Amino acid sequence: CSARDPSGSYEQYF.

Turning to this clonotype: Being one base from a much bigger clone, this may be a read error. The chain combines TRBV7-9 with TRBJ1-2; D is ambiguous. CDR1 and CDR2 from the germline V gene are SEHNR and FQNEAQ (reference sequence). The CDR3 sequence is 14 residues long. V lost 6 bases and J lost 9, with 20 bases in between. The CDR3 DNA is TGTGCCAGCAGTCCCCCCCCCGGGCTTCGGCGCTACACCTTC. This encodes CASSPPPGLRRYTF.

The chain recombines TRBV6-1 with TRBJ1-5, with TRBD1 matching 7 bases. V shed 7 bases, J shed 7 bases, and the junction held 16 bases outside the gene matches. Germline-derived CDR1 and CDR2 are MNHNS and SASEGT. CDR3 size: 16 residues. The chain's CDR3 is CASTQAPNRGRQPQHF. CDR3 in DNA: TGTGCCAGCACCCAGGCCCCAAACAGGGGCCGGCAGCCCCAGCATTTT.

This clonotype was seen a handful of times. J is TRBJ1-1 and V is TRBV7-7; no firm D call. The CDR3 spans 13 residues. The germline V gene encodes CDR1 SSHAT and CDR2 FNYEAQ (reference sequence). The CDR3 sequence is CAGSLRMNTEAFF. CDR3 bases: TGTGCTGGCAGCTTGAGAATGAACACTGAAGCTTTCTTT.

In this sample, this clonotype turned up many times. Compared with germline, one end of the junction differs, possibly owing to a read error. The CDR3 DNA follows: TGTGCCAGCAGGGCAGCGGTCTCTGGGGCCAACGCCCTGACTTTC. Amino acid sequence: CASRAAVSGANALTF. This chain links TRBV7-8 with TRBJ2-6; TRBD1 or TRBD2 may be the D gene (5 bases each). CDR3 length equals 15 residues. Germline CDR1 SGHVS, CDR2 FQNEAQ.

This clonotype was found a few times. This rearrangement joins TRBV6-2 or TRBV6-3 to TRBJ2-7; the D gene could be TRBD1 or TRBD2 (7 bases each). The length of the CDR3 is 17 residues. With 2 bases removed from V and 3 bases from J, the gap between germline ends came to 20 bases. CDR1 is MNHEY and CDR2 is SVGEGT in the germline V gene. Here the CDR3 reads CASSYPNLGRGGYEQYF. As DNA, the CDR3 is TGTGCCAGCAGTTACCCCAACCTGGGCAGGGGGGGCTACGAGCAGTACTTC.

This clonotype has at least ten counts. CDR3 DNA: TGTGCCAGTAGTAAGGGACTAGCGGGAGAGGTGTACGAGCAGTACTTC. Its protein product is CASSKGLAGEVYEQYF. The gene calls are TRBV19 and TRBJ2-7, with TRBD2 matching 14 bases. The germline V gene encodes CDR1 LNHDA and CDR2 SQIVND (reference sequence). The CDR3 is made up of 16 amino acids. V lost 4 bases to trimming and J lost 4 bases; unmatched junction nucleotides: 6.

The rearrangement joins TRBV7-8 to TRBJ2-5; a weak D match, TRBD2 (6 bases). The CDR3 loop spans 15 amino acids. V was clipped by 5 bases and J by 3 bases, with 16 bases between them. CDR1 and CDR2 (germline): SGHVS, FQNEAQ. As DNA, the CDR3 is TGTGCCAGCAGCGCCCGGGAGAGAGCGGAAGAGACCCAGTACTTC. Encoded protein: CASSARERAEETQYF.

For this clonotype: Since the CDR3 does not end with the conserved phenylalanine or tryptophan, this likely comes from a read error. The chain couples TRBV28 to TRBJ1-2, with 7 bases matching TRBD1. CDR1 is MDHEN and CDR2 is SYDVKM in the germline V gene. The CDR3 loop spans 16 amino acids. Trimming cost V 4 bases and J 0 bases; bases outside gene matches: 8. The CDR3 spells CASSSYRQGTNYGYTS. DNA for the CDR3: TGTGCCAGCAGTTCGTACCGACAGGGTACTAACTATGGCTACACCTCC.

The chain joins TRBV30 to TRBJ2-5; tentatively, D is TRBD2 (5 bases). The CDR3 contains 16 residues. The germline V and J ends were trimmed by 8 bases and 2 bases, with 24 bases remaining between them. CDR1 and CDR2 from the germline V gene are GTSNPN and SVGIG (reference sequence). CDR3 residues: CARARPPGTPQETQYF. CDR3 nucleotide sequence: TGTGCCCGAGCTCGACCCCCGGGAACACCTCAAGAGACCCAGTACTTC.

This sequence joins TRBV2 and TRBJ2-3; the D gene could be TRBD1 or TRBD2 (5 bases each). Germline CDR1 SNHLY, CDR2 FYNNEI. The CDR3 sequence is 13 residues long. V was cut by 6 bases and J by 2 bases, with 9 bases left in between. Here the CDR3 DNA reads TGTGCCAGCAGACGGGACCACACAGATACGCAGTATTTT. Its protein is CASRRDHTDTQYF.

The chain recombines TRBV6-9 with TRBJ1-5; a weak D match, TRBD1 (6 bases). This CDR3 comprises 14 residues. V was shortened by 3 bases and J by 5 bases, with 11 bases between the two germline ends. Germline V gene sequence: CDR1 MNHGY, CDR2 SVAAGI. The CDR3 DNA reads as TGTGCCAGCAGTTACAGACAGGCTGATCAGCCCCAGCATTTT. Encoded protein: CASSYRQADQPQHF.

This clonotype has a count of ten or more. The chain links TRBV12-3 or TRBV12-4 to TRBJ2-3, with TRBD2 as a possible D gene (6 bases). The CDR3 is 16 amino acids. V gave up 1 base and J gave up 3 bases, with 14 bases separating them. The CDR3 DNA follows: TGTGCCAGCAGTTTAGGAGGAGGGCCCGAGACAGATACGCAGTATTTT. It specifies CASSLGGGPETDTQYF.

This clonotype occurred many times. The genes are TRBV6-5 and TRBJ2-5, with D unresolved. V was shortened by 0 bases and J by 7 bases, with 12 bases between the two germline ends. The germline V gene encodes CDR1 MNHEY and CDR2 SVGAGI. The CDR3 sequence is 14 residues long. In DNA, the CDR3 is TGTGCCAGCAGTTACTCCGGAGAATCGGGGACCCAGTACTTC. Amino acids: CASSYSGESGTQYF.

This sequence joins TRBV7-2 and TRBJ2-2; D unresolved. There are 18 residues in the CDR3. The germline V gene has CDR1 SGHTA and CDR2 FQGNSA. V was clipped by 5 bases and J by 1 base, with 20 bases between them. The CDR3 region has the DNA TGTGCCAGCAGCCCACAACGCATTAGGTTTGGGAACACCGGGGAGCTGTTTTTT. Translation: CASSPQRIRFGNTGELFF.

This clonotype has a count of ten or more. The rearrangement uses TRBV10-3 and TRBJ2-7, with TRBD2 matching over 8 bases. Germline trimming cut 4 bases from V and 2 bases from J; bases unmatched to any gene: 7. Germline loops: CDR1 ENHRY, CDR2 SYGVKD. The length of the CDR3 is 15 residues. Here the CDR3 reads CAISGAGGLPYEQYF. Written as DNA, the CDR3 is TGTGCCATCAGTGGGGCGGGAGGACTCCCCTACGAGCAGTACTTC.

This rearrangement joins TRBV3-1 to TRBJ2-1; 12 bases match TRBD2. This CDR3 region has 13 residues. Germline loops: CDR1 LGHDT, CDR2 YNNKEL (reference sequence). With 4 bases clipped from V and 9 bases from J, the junction kept 1 base outside the gene matches. CDR3 coding DNA: TGTGCCAGCAGCCCGGGACTAGCGGGTGAGCAGTTCTTC. Translated: CASSPGLAGEQFF.

In its sample, this clonotype was seen many times. This CDR3 fails to terminate in the conserved phenylalanine or tryptophan, so it likely reflects a read error. The DNA is omitted, as the CDR3 cannot be located on it reliably, and the CDR3 follows TCRdb's listing. This chain joins TRBV28 and TRBJ1-1. CDR1 MDHEN and CDR2 SYDVKM come from the germline V gene. Inclusive of both ends, the CDR3 amounts to 14 amino acids. The CDR3 spells CASSSPEGPLVPGV.

The gene calls are TRBV28 and TRBJ2-1, with 11 bases that match TRBD2. The trim removed 5 bases at V and 7 bases at J, leaving 7 bases unmatched. This CDR3 is 15 amino acids long. Germline CDR1 reads MDHEN; CDR2 reads SYDVKM. The CDR3 sequence: CASSPLAGVGNEQFF. CDR3 DNA sequence: TGTGCCAGCAGTCCACTAGCGGGAGTTGGGAATGAGCAGTTCTTC.

DNA of the CDR3: TGCGCCAGCAGCTTGGCCGGTGGCAGGGCGGTCTACGAGCAGTACTTC. Its protein product is CASSLAGGRAVYEQYF. This chain links TRBV5-1 with TRBJ2-7, with D possibly being TRBD1 (5 bases). Trimming removed 0 bases from V and 3 bases from J, with 16 bases in between. The CDR3 has 16 residues. Germline CDR1 is SGHRS and CDR2 is YFSETQ.

This clonotype was seen once. The chain carries TRBV20-1 and TRBJ2-7; TRBD1 might be the D (5 bases). The germline V gene has CDR1 DFQATT and CDR2 SNEGSKA (reference sequence). V lost 3 bases and J lost 2, with 17 bases in between. The CDR3 runs to 15 residues. In DNA, the CDR3 is TGCAGTGCTAGTGGGGCCCCCCCCAGAACCTACGAGCAGTACTTC. This gives the protein CSASGAPPRTYEQYF.

Note on this clonotype: This may stem from a read error, because a much larger clone lies one nucleotide away. The chain combines TRBV7-2 with TRBJ2-5; D perhaps matches TRBD1 (5 bases). The CDR3 consists of 17 residues. Trimming removed 3 bases from V and 0 bases from J, with 17 bases in between. Germline CDR1 reads SGHTA; CDR2 reads FQGNSA. CDR3 sequence: CASSLRPRAGYQETQYF. CDR3 DNA: TGTGCCAGCAGCTTGCGCCCCAGGGCTGGGTACCAAGAGACCCAGTACTTC.

This clonotype was counted many times. The chain uses TRBV7-8 and TRBJ1-3; TRBD1 agrees at 7 bases. Trimming removed 5 bases from V and 2 bases from J; junction bases left unmatched: 6. The CDR3 consists of 15 residues. Germline V lookup: CDR1 SGHVS, CDR2 FQNEAQ. The chain's CDR3 is CASSLGGTAGNTIYF. The CDR3 DNA is TGTGCCAGCAGCCTCGGCGGGACAGCTGGAAACACCATATATTTT.

The rearrangement links TRBV28 to TRBJ2-3; the D call may be TRBD1 or TRBD2 (5 bases each). The CDR3 runs 15 residues. V lost 5 bases and J lost 8, with 20 bases in between. CDR1 and CDR2 (germline): MDHEN, SYDVKM. CDR3 loop: CASSTPRGLVSTQYF. In DNA form, the CDR3 reads TGTGCCAGCAGTACCCCGAGGGGCCTAGTGTCTACGCAGTATTTT.

This clonotype was seen ten or more times. The V and J genes are TRBV12-3 or TRBV12-4 and TRBJ2-2; 12 bases fit TRBD2. The V gene end was trimmed by 4 bases and the J gene end by 2 bases; junction bases not matched to a gene: 5. The CDR3 has 17 amino acids. CDR3 residues: CASSSLAGGQNTGELFF. CDR3 nucleotides: TGTGCCAGCAGTTCCCTAGCGGGAGGGCAAAACACCGGGGAGCTGTTTTTT.

This clonotype appeared many times. The chain carries TRBV27 and TRBJ1-5; 11 bases align to TRBD1. From germline, CDR1 is MNHEY and CDR2 SMNVEV (reference sequence). Trimming took 5 bases from V and 6 from J; bases not matched to a gene: 3. This CDR3 contains 14 residues. The CDR3 here is CASSPGTGGQPQHF. CDR3 in DNA: TGTGCCAGCAGTCCAGGGACAGGGGGTCAGCCCCAGCATTTT.

This chain links TRBV18 with TRBJ2-5; the D is unclear. Germline V lookup: CDR1 KGHSH, CDR2 LQKENI. The CDR3 consists of 14 residues. The V end was cut by 2 bases, the J end by 2 bases, with 9 bases between. The CDR3 protein is CASSPLKNQETQYF. The CDR3 DNA is TGTGCCAGCTCACCATTAAAAAATCAAGAGACCCAGTACTTC.